This T cell receptor beta chain was profiled in a study of blood T cells in healthy people across ages. Across the study: Through template switching, about one barcoded beta molecule was captured per two T cells, as measured in model experiments. Study findings and constraints: CMV status of donors was not determined, possibly confounding expanded clonotype changes. Naive CD4+ cell counts and diversity both ran higher in long-lived than in aged donors.

Combining a sample-barcoded 5' primer with a J-beta primer mix, a second PCR ran for roughly 6 to 12 cycles. Every single cDNA molecule received a tag from a template-switch adaptor with 12 random nucleotides. MiXCR was run by TCRdb on the 5' RACE reads, yielding one entry per CDR3 protein. The sample contains roughly 900,000 distinct CDR3 sequences, 45% to 50% of which appear only once. This clonotype was detected only a few times. Its antigen is as yet unknown. CDR1 MNHEY and CDR2 SVGAGI come from the germline V gene. The length of the CDR3 is 14 residues. With 5 bases clipped from V and 3 bases from J, the junction kept 5 bases outside the gene matches.

Material for sequencing was blood. V gene TRBV6-5 combines with J gene TRBJ2-7; TRBD2 matches 9 bases. The clonotype comes from a man aged 30 to 39 in good health. The CDR3 bases are TGTGCCAGCAGTAAAGGGACTAGCATCTACGAGCAGTACTTC. Amino acid sequence: CASSKGTSIYEQYF.